A selection of T cell receptor beta chains follows, all from one sample in a study of CD8 T cells in ankylosing spondylitis. TCRdb reprocessed the 5' RACE reads with MiXCR, giving one entry per CDR3 protein. The profile shows 200,000 to 250,000 distinct CDR3 sequences, roughly a tenth of them singletons. The sample comprised blood, either unsorted or a sorted T cell fraction (not recorded which). The receptors were gathered from a male donor with ankylosing spondylitis or in good health (not recorded which). CDR3s include the opening cysteine and the closing phenylalanine or tryptophan. D genes are given only for firm matches. The size of a clone is reported for some rows only, either as once, few or many, or as a class for expanded clones.

v_call	j_call	d_call	clone_size	cdr3_length	cdr3_aa	cdr3_nt
TRBV6-6	TRBJ1-2	-	many	13	CASMETANYGYTF	TGTGCCAGCATGGAGACGGCTAACTATGGCTACACCTTC
TRBV12-3/TRBV12-4	TRBJ2-2	TRBD1	many	16	CASSRRTGDMAGELFF	TGTGCCAGCAGCAGGAGGACAGGGGATATGGCCGGGGAGCTGTTTTTT
TRBV10-3	TRBJ2-6	TRBD1	many	16	CAISGQGPTGANVLTF	TGTGCCATCAGTGGACAGGGACCTACTGGGGCCAACGTCCTGACTTTC
TRBV15	TRBJ1-3	TRBD1	many	14	CATRRRGPGNTIYF	TGTGCCACCAGAAGGAGGGGGCCTGGAAACACCATATATTTT
TRBV3-1	TRBJ2-2	-	few	17	CASSPVEGARKTGELFF	TGTGCCAGCAGCCCCGTGGAGGGAGCTAGAAAAACCGGGGAGCTGTTTTTT
TRBV5-6	TRBJ2-2	-	many	16	CASSAAGLENTGELFF	TGTGCCAGCAGCGCGGCGGGGCTAGAGAACACCGGGGAGCTGTTTTTT
TRBV27	TRBJ2-7	-	-	15	CASSSLHGGLEEQYF	TGTGCCAGCAGTTCCCTGCACGGGGGCTTGGAGGAGCAGTACTTC
TRBV15	TRBJ2-3	TRBD1	-	16	CATSRDGRQGTDTQYF	TGTGCCACCAGCAGAGATGGGAGACAGGGGACAGATACGCAGTATTTT
TRBV12-3/TRBV12-4	TRBJ1-1	-	many	13	CASRAPGVTEAFF	TGTGCCAGCAGAGCCCCGGGAGTCACTGAAGCTTTCTTT
TRBV20-1	TRBJ1-1	-	many	14	CSALSHGVGTEAFF	TGCAGTGCTCTATCCCACGGGGTTGGGACTGAAGCTTTCTTT
TRBV5-1	TRBJ2-7	-	many	13	CASSLSGVGQQYF	TGCGCCAGCAGCTTGTCCGGGGTCGGGCAGCAGTACTTC
TRBV9	TRBJ2-5	TRBD2	few	15	CASSGTSGGGETQYF	TGTGCCAGCAGCGGCACTAGCGGGGGAGGGGAGACCCAGTACTTC
TRBV6-2/TRBV6-3	TRBJ1-2	-	few	15	CASSYSSYGDYGYTF	TGTGCCAGCAGTTACTCCAGCTATGGGGACTATGGCTACACCTTC
TRBV12-3/TRBV12-4	TRBJ1-4	-	many	15	CASSPLAAGNEKLFF	TGTGCCAGCAGTCCCTTGGCGGCAGGAAACGAAAAACTGTTTTTT
TRBV27	TRBJ2-7	-	few	13	CASSLKVGHEQYF	TGTGCCAGCAGTTTAAAAGTTGGCCACGAGCAGTACTTC
TRBV12-3/TRBV12-4	TRBJ2-6	-	few	13	CASSGPGRIALTF	TGTGCCAGCAGTGGTCCGGGACGGATTGCCCTGACTTTC
TRBV2	TRBJ2-7	-	-	10	CVSGSYEQYF	TGTGTCTCAGGATCCTACGAGCAGTACTTC
TRBV5-1	TRBJ2-3	-	-	15	CASSLGQGGADTQYF	TGCGCCAGCAGCTTGGGACAGGGAGGGGCAGATACGCAGTATTTT